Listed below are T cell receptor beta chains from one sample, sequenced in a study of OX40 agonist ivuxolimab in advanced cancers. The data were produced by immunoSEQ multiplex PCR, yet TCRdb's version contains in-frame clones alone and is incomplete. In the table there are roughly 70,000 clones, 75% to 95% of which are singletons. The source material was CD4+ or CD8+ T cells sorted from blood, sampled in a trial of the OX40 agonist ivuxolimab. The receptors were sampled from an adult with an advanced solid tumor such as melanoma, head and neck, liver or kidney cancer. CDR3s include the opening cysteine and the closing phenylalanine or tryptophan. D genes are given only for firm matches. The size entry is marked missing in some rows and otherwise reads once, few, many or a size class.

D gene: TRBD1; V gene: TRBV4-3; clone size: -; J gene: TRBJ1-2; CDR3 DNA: TGCGCCAGCAGCCCAGGACAGGTCTATGGCTACACCTTC; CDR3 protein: CASSPGQVYGYTF
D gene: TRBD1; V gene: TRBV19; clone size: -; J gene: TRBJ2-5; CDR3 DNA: TGTGCGGAGGGTGGACAGGGTCAAGAGACCCAGTACTTC; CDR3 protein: CAEGGQGQETQYF
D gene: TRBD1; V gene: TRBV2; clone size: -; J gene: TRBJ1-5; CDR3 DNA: TGTGCCAGCAGTGAATACGAGGGACAGCTTAGCAATCAGCCCCAGCATTTT; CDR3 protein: CASSEYEGQLSNQPQHF
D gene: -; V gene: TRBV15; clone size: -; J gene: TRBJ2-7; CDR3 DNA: TGTGCCACCAGCAGGGACAGCCTATACGAGCAGTACTTC; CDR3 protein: CATSRDSLYEQYF
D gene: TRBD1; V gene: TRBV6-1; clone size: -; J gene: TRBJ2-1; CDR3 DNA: TGTGCCAGCAGTGAAGCGGACAGGGTCTTAGCTTATGGGAACAATGAGCAGTTCTTC; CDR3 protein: CASSEADRVLAYGNNEQFF
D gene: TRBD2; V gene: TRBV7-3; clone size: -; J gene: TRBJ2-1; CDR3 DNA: TGTGCCAGCAGCTTCAGCGGGGGGGAATACAATGAGCAGTTCTTC; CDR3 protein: CASSFSGGEYNEQFF
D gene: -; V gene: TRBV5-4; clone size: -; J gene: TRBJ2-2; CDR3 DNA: TGTGCCAGCAGCTTGATTGGGGGAGTCCGCACCGGGGAGCTGTTTTTT; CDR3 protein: CASSLIGGVRTGELFF
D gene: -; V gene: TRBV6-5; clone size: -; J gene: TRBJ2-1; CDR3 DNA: TGTGCCAGCAGTTACGAGGAGGGGGCTGTGTACAATGAGCAGTTCTTC; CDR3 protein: CASSYEEGAVYNEQFF
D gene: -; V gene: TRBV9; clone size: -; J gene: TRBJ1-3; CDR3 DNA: TGTGCCAGCAGCGGAACCGGACAGGGAAACACCATATATTTT; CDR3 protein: CASSGTGQGNTIYF
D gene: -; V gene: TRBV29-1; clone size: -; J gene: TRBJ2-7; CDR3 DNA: TGCAGCGTTGAAGATACAGGGATATCCTACGAGCAGTACTTC; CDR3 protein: CSVEDTGISYEQYF
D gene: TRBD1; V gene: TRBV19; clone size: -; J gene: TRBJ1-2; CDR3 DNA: TGTGCCAGTAGTAGGACAGGGGGGAATGAGGATGGCTACACCTTC; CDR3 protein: CASSRTGGNEDGYTF
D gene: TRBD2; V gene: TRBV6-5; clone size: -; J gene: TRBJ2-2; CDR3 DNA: TGTGCCAGCAGTTACTGGGGGGGGCTGTTTTTT; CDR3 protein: CASSYWGGLFF
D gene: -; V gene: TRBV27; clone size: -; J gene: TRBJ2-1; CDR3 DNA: TGTGCCAGCGGCGGGGAAGGGAATGAGCAGTTCTTC; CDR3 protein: CASGGEGNEQFF
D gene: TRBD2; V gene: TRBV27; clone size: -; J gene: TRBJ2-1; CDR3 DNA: TGTGCCAGCAGTTGGGGGACTAGCGGGAGTCAAAATGAGCAGTTCTTC; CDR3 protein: CASSWGTSGSQNEQFF
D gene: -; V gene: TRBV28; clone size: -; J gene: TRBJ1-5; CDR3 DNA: TGTGCCAGCAGAGCCATCGAGCCAAGCAGTAGCAATCAGCCCCAGCATTTT; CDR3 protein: CASRAIEPSSSNQPQHF
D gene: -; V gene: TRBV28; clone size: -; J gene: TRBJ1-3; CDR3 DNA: TGTGCCAGCAGTTTGGACTGGGGCTCTGGAAACACCATATATTTT; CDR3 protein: CASSLDWGSGNTIYF
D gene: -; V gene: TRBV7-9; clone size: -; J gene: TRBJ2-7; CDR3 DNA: TGTGCCAGCAGCTTAGCTGAAGCGACCTACGAGCAGTACTTC; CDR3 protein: CASSLAEATYEQYF
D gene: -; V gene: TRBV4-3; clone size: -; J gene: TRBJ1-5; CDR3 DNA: TGCGCCAGCAGCCAAGAGCAGGATAGCAATCAGCCCCAGCATTTT; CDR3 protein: CASSQEQDSNQPQHF
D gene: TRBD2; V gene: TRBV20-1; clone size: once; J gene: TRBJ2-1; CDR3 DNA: TGCATACTAGCGGGAGGCGATGAGCAGTTCTTC; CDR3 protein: CILAGGDEQFF
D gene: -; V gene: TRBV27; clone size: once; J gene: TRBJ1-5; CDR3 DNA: TGTGCCAGCAGTTTAGTTTCAGGGCTTGGGCAGCCCCAGCATTTT; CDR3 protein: CASSLVSGLGQPQHF
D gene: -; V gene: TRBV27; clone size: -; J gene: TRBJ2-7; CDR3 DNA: TGTGCCAGCAGTCCCTACAATAGGGGATCCTACGAGCAGTACTTC; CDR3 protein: CASSPYNRGSYEQYF
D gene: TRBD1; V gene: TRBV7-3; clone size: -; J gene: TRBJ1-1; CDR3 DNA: TGTGCCAGCAGCTTGTCCGGGACGACAGGGGACACTGAAGCTTTCTTT; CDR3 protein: CASSLSGTTGDTEAFF
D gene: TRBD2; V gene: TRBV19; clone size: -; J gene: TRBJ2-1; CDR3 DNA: TGTGCCAGTAGTATAACTAGCGGAGCCTACAATGAGCAGTTCTTC; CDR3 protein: CASSITSGAYNEQFF
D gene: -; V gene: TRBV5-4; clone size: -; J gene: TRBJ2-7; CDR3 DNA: TGTGCCAGCAGCCCGGGGCGGGGCTCCTACGAGCAGTACTTC; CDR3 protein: CASSPGRGSYEQYF
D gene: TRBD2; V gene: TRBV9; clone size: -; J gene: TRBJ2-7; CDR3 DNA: TGTGCCAGCAGCGAGTCTAGCGGGAAACTCTCCAACGAGCAGTACTTC; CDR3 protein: CASSESSGKLSNEQYF
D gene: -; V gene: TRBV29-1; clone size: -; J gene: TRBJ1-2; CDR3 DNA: TGCAGCGTTGAAGAGGGGTATAACTATGGCTACACCTTC; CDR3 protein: CSVEEGYNYGYTF
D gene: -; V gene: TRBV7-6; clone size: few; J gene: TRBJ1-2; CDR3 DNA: TGTGCCAGCAGCTTAGGGCAGGATTATGGCTACACCTTC; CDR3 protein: CASSLGQDYGYTF
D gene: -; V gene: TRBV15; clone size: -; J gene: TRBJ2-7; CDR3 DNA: TGTGCCACCAGTCAGAGGGGACTTATCTCCTACGAGCAGTACTTC; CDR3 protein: CATSQRGLISYEQYF
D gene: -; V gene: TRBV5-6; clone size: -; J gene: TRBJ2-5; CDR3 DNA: TGTGCCAGCAGCTTGGAGGGAAGGGGGTTCGCCCAGTACTTC; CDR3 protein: CASSLEGRGFAQYF
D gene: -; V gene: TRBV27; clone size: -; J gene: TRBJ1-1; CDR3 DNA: TGTGCCAGCAGTCCCCTCCCAAAGGGATTTCTCGGGGACACTGAAGCTTTCTTT; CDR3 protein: CASSPLPKGFLGDTEAFF
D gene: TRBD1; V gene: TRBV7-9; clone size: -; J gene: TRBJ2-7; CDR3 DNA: TGTGCCAGCAGCGGAGAGGACAGGGTATACGAGCAGTACTTC; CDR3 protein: CASSGEDRVYEQYF
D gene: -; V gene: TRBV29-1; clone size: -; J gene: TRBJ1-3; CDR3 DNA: TGCAGCGTTCGAGTGAGAAGGATAACTGGAAACACCATATATTTT; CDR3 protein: CSVRVRRITGNTIYF
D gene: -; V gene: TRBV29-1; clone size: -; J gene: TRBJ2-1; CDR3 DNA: TGCAGCGTTGATAGGCCCAAAGGGCAGTTCTTC; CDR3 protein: CSVDRPKGQFF
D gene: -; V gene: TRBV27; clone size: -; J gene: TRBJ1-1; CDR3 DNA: TGTGCCAGCAGTCAGCGGGGGGGGGACGGCCCCAGGTATACTGAAGCTTTCTTT; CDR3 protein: CASSQRGGDGPRYTEAFF
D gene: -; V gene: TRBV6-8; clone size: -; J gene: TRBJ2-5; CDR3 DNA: TGTGCCAGCAGGGTATTAGAGACCCAGTACTTC; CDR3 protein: CASRVLETQYF
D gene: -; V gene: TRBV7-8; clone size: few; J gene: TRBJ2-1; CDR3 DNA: TGTGCCAGCAGCCCTTTTCAGCGGGCGGCGGATGAGCAGTTCTTC; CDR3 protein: CASSPFQRAADEQFF
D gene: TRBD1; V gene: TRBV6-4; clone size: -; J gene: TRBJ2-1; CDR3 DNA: TGTGCCAGCAGTGACGGGCAGGGGGCGGATGAGCAGTTCTTC; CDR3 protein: CASSDGQGADEQFF
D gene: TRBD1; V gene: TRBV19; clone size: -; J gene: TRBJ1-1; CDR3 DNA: TGTGCCAGTAGTATATGGCGGGGGACAGCCCAGGGGAACACTGAAGCTTTCTTT; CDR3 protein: CASSIWRGTAQGNTEAFF
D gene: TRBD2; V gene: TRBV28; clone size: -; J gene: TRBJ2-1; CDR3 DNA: TGTGCCAGCAGTCCCCTCCCTGCGGGAGTTTCCTACAATGAGCAGTTCTTC; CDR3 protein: CASSPLPAGVSYNEQFF
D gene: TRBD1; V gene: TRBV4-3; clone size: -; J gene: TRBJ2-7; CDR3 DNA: TGCGCCAGCAGCCAAGAGGGACAGGGGGCGATTGAGCAGTACTTC; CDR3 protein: CASSQEGQGAIEQYF
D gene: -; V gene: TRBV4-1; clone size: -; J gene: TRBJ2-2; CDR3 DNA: TGCGCCAGCAGCCAAGCTCCAGGGAACACCGGGGAGCTGTTTTTT; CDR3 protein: CASSQAPGNTGELFF
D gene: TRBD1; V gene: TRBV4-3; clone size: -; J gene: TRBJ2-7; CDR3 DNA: TGCGCCAGCAGCCTGGACAGGGGACCGTCCTACGAGCAGTACTTC; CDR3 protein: CASSLDRGPSYEQYF
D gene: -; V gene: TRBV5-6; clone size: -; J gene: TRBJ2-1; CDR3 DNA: TGTGCCAGCACCTTGGCCTACCTATCCTACAATGAGCAGTTCTTC; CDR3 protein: CASTLAYLSYNEQFF
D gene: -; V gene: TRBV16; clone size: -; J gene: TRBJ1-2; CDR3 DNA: TGTGCCAGCAGCCAACTGCAGGGAGGGGAATATGGCTACACCTTC; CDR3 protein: CASSQLQGGEYGYTF
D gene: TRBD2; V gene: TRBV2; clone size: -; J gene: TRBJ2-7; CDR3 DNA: TGTGCCAGCAAACTAGCGGGAGGCGAGCAGTACTTC; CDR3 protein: CASKLAGGEQYF
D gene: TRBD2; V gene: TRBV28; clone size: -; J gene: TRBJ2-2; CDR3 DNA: TGTGCCAGCAGTTTCCCGACTAGCGGGATACCAAACACCGGGGAGCTGTTTTTT; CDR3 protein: CASSFPTSGIPNTGELFF
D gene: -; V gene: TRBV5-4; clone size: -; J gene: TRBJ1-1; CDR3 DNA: TGTGCCAGCAGCTTGGCAGGGATGGACACTGAAGCTTTCTTT; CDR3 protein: CASSLAGMDTEAFF
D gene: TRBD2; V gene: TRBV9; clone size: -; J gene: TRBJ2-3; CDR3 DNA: TGTGCCAGCAGCCCGGGACTAGCGGGAGGGCCAGATACGCAGTATTTT; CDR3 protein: CASSPGLAGGPDTQYF
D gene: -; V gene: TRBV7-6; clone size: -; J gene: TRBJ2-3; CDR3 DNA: TGTGCCAGCAGCTTAGGACCCCCAGGCACAGATACGCAGTATTTT; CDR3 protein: CASSLGPPGTDTQYF